What follows are 9 T cell receptor beta chains derived from one specimen sequenced in a study of a mutant IDH1 vaccine in newly diagnosed glioma. Sample time point: week 11, during vaccination. Topical imiquimod was applied with each vaccine dose, which held 300 ug of mutant IDH1 20-mer peptide. Generated by immunoSEQ multiplex PCR, the TCRdb table keeps only in-frame clones and is missing some. The sample yields about 120,000 clones, roughly 90% seen once. No antigen has been identified for these receptors. Source: PBMCs, taken from a glioma patient whose treatment included an IDH1 peptide vaccine. Receptors were obtained from a woman between 45 and 65 years old with glioma.

Written as DNA, the CDR3 is TGTGCCAGCAGGCCGTCACCCGGGACAAGGAACACTGAAGCTTTCTTT. Its protein product is CASRPSPGTRNTEAFF. The chain has TRBV27 and TRBJ1-1; possibly TRBD1 for D (6 bases). Germline CDR1 reads MNHEY; CDR2 reads SMNVEV (reference sequence). The CDR3 length is 16 residues. V lost 6 bases to trimming and J lost 1 base, with 18 bases between them.

V is TRBV11-2 and J is TRBJ2-6; 9 bases agree with TRBD1. This CDR3 is built from 18 residues. The V segment lost 0 bases and the J segment 2 bases; nucleotides outside the gene matches: 5. Germline lookup yields CDR1 SGHAT and CDR2 FQNNGV. CDR3 nucleotides: TGTGCCAGCAGCTTAGAGGGACAGGGATCTACTGGGGCCAACGTCCTGACTTTC. This codes for CASSLEGQGSTGANVLTF.

This chain links TRBV30 with TRBJ2-6; D remains ambiguous. Germline V gene sequence: CDR1 GTSNPN, CDR2 SVGIG (reference sequence). CDR3 length: 13 residues. V dropped 5 bases and J dropped 4 bases, with 9 bases sitting between them. The CDR3 DNA follows: TGTGCCTGGGTCCTCGGGGGGGCCAACGTCCTGACTTTC. Translated: CAWVLGGANVLTF. Combining the CDR3 with reference TRBV30 and TRBJ2-6 gives the whole variable domain SQTIHQWPATLVQPVGSPLSLECTVEGTSNPNLYWYRQAAGRGLQLLFYSVGIGQISSEVPQNLSASRPQDRQFILSSKKLLLSDSGFYLCAWVLGGANVLTFGAGSRLTVL.

This chain connects TRBV7-9 to TRBJ2-7, with D possibly matching TRBD2 (5 bases). The CDR3 runs 13 residues. The germline V gene encodes CDR1 SEHNR and CDR2 FQNEAQ (reference sequence). Trimming removed 5 bases from V and 2 bases from J, with 10 bases in between. CDR3 in amino acids: CASSPRGTYEQYF. CDR3 bases: TGTGCCAGCAGCCCACGGGGAACCTACGAGCAGTACTTC. The full variable domain, its missing parts supplied by reference TRBV7-9 and TRBJ2-7, is DTGVSQNPRHKITKRGQNVTFRCDPISEHNRLYWYRQTLGQGPEFLTYFQNEAQLEKSRLLSDRFSAERPKGSFSTLEIQRTEQGDSAMYLCASSPRGTYEQYFGPGTRLTVT.

The chain recombines TRBV25-1 with TRBJ2-5, with D possibly being TRBD1 (5 bases). The DNA end favors TRBJ2-7, so the J call may be wrong. Per germline, CDR1 MGHDK and CDR2 SYGVNS. The CDR3 runs to 11 residues. The CDR3 coding sequence is TGTGCCAGCAGTCAGGGATACGAGCAGTACTTC. The encoded protein is CASSQGYEQYF.

This rearrangement joins TRBV4-1 to TRBJ2-1; TRBD2 aligns across 11 bases. Germline loops: CDR1 MGHRA, CDR2 YSYEKL. The junction had 3 bases not matched to a gene; V was cut back by 2 bases and J by 0 bases. CDR3 length: 17 residues. The CDR3 DNA sequence: TGCGCCAGCAGCCAATTGGGACTAGCGGACTCCTACAATGAGCAGTTCTTC. This codes for CASSQLGLADSYNEQFF.

The CDR3 nucleotides are TGTGCCAGCAGTTACTCGGCAGGGGATGCCTATGGCTACACCTTC. Its translation is CASSYSAGDAYGYTF. The chain couples TRBV6-6 to TRBJ1-2; a possible D gene is TRBD1 (6 bases). Trimming removed 0 bases at V and 4 bases at J, with 12 bases between. The germline V gene encodes CDR1 MNHNY and CDR2 SVGAGI (reference sequence). The CDR3 extends over 15 amino acids.

This chain links TRBV5-1 with TRBJ2-1; D gene ambiguous. The ends were cut back, 4 bases at V and 3 bases at J, with 2 bases in the middle. CDR1 and CDR2 from the germline V gene are SGHRS and YFSETQ. This CDR3 is built from 11 residues. CDR3 bases: TGCGCCAGCAGCAACTACAATGAGCAGTTCTTC. Protein product: CASSNYNEQFF.

This clone was found a few times. The genes are TRBV11-2 and TRBJ2-5; D is perhaps TRBD2 (5 bases). The germline V gene has CDR1 SGHAT and CDR2 FQNNGV. This CDR3 has 14 amino acids. Trimming cost V 0 bases and J 7 bases, with 12 bases left between them. The CDR3 region is CASSLEEEMRTQYF. In DNA form, the CDR3 reads TGTGCCAGCAGCTTAGAGGAGGAGATGAGGACCCAGTACTTC. The variable domain in full, with the rest retrieved from reference TRBV11-2 and TRBJ2-5, is EAGVAQSPRYKIIEKRQSVAFWCNPISGHATLYWYQQILGQGPKLLIQFQNNGVVDDSQLPKDRFSAERLKGVDSTLKIQPAKLEDSAVYLCASSLEEEMRTQYFGPGTRLLVL.